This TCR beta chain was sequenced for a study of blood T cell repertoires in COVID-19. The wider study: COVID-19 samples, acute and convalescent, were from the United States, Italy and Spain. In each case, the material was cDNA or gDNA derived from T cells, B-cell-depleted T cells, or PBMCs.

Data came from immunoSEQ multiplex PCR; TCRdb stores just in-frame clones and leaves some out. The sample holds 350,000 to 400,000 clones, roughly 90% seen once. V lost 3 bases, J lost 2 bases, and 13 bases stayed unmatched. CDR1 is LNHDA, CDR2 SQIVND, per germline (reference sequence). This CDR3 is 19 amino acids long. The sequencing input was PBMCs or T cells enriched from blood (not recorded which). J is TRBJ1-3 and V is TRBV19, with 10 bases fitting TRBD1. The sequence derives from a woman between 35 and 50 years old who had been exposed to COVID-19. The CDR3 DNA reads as TGTGCCAGTAGTATCCTCATGCCCGGGACAGGGGCACCTGGAAACACCATATATTTT. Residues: CASSILMPGTGAPGNTIYF.